This TCR beta chain was found in a study of T cells in Graves' hyperthyroidism and ophthalmopathy. This clonotype was observed many times. Using RNA transcripts as the source, TCR beta CDR3 regions were amplified. The HTBI primer set was used in a first-round RT-PCR of the TCR CDR3. TCRdb used MiXCR to reprocess the multiplex PCR reads, holding one entry per CDR3 protein. This sample yields about 350,000 distinct CDR3 sequences, of which around 14% are seen a single time; around 25% belongs to the top ten. The clonotype originates from a woman under 40 with Graves' hyperthyroidism. The sample taken for sequencing was blood.

The CDR3 DNA reads TGTGCCAGCAGTCCCGCTGGGGAGGCAGGGGACCTCGGAGCTTTCTTT. Translated: CASSPAGEAGDLGAFF. The chain combines TRBV12-3 or TRBV12-4 with TRBJ1-1; the D gene is possibly TRBD1 (6 bases). V shed 5 bases and J shed 10 bases, with 26 bases lying between them. This CDR3 contains 16 residues.